Presented here are 26 T cell receptor beta chains from one specimen sequenced in a study of T cells in Graves' hyperthyroidism and ophthalmopathy. Amplification targeted TCR beta CDR3 regions from RNA transcripts. The TCR CDR3 first-round RT-PCR relied on the HTBI primer set. TCRdb independently ran MiXCR on the multiplex PCR reads; one entry per CDR3 protein. The data contain roughly 510,000 distinct CDR3 sequences, 40% to 50% of them singletons. Sequencing was carried out using peripheral blood or thyroid tissue (not recorded which). These receptors originate from an adult woman with Graves' disease, either hyperthyroidism or ophthalmopathy (not recorded which).

The chain couples TRBV7-9 to TRBJ1-1; 8 bases are shared with TRBD1. This CDR3 contains 14 residues. Trimming removed 6 bases from V and 8 bases from J; junction bases left unmatched: 11. The V gene's germline CDR1 is SEHNR and CDR2 FQNEAQ (reference sequence). CDR3 coding DNA: TGTGCCAGCAGACAACAAACAGGGGGGGTGGAAGCTTTCTTT. Translated: CASRQQTGGVEAFF.

The V and J genes are TRBV12-3 or TRBV12-4 and TRBJ2-5; 9 bases fit TRBD1. This CDR3 comprises 15 residues. Trimming removed 8 bases from V and 9 bases from J; junction bases left unmatched: 16. The CDR3 DNA reads TGTGCCAGCGGGTCCCTATCCCGGGACAGGGATCCCCAGTACTTC. This sequence encodes CASGSLSRDRDPQYF.

This clonotype has a count of ten or more. This rearrangement joins TRBV5-6 to TRBJ1-1, with 8 bases identical to TRBD1. This CDR3 comprises 12 residues. With 10 bases clipped from V and 2 bases from J, the junction kept 4 bases outside the gene matches. Germline V gives CDR1 SGHDT, CDR2 YYEEEE. The CDR3 coding sequence is TGTGCCTCACAGGGGGATAACACTGAAGCTTTCTTT. Translating it yields CASQGDNTEAFF.

This chain uses TRBV7-2 with TRBJ1-2; possibly TRBD1 for D (6 bases). V lost 3 bases to trimming and J lost 8 bases, with 16 bases between them. The length of the CDR3 is 14 residues. The V gene's germline CDR1 is SGHTA and CDR2 FQGNSA. The CDR3 loop reads CASSLGTGSRGYTF. The CDR3 DNA is TGTGCCAGCAGCTTGGGTACAGGGTCACGAGGCTACACCTTC.

This clonotype has ten or more counts. The chain links TRBV2 to TRBJ2-7; TRBD1 matches 7 bases. J gave up 3 bases and V 1 base, and 6 bases lay outside the gene matches. The germline V gene has CDR1 SNHLY and CDR2 FYNNEI. This CDR3 has 15 residues. The CDR3 loop reads CASSEGQGGGYEQYF. CDR3 nucleotides: TGTGCCAGCAGTGAAGGACAGGGTGGAGGCTACGAGCAGTACTTC. The whole variable domain, filled in from reference TRBV2 and TRBJ2-7, reads EPEVTQTPSHQVTQMGQEVILRCVPISNHLYFYWYRQILGQKVEFLVSFYNNEISEKSEIFDDQFSVERPDGSNFTLKIRSTKLEDSAMYFCASSEGQGGGYEQYFGPGTRLTVT.

Points on this clonotype: Given the absence of the conserved phenylalanine or tryptophan at the CDR3 end, a read error is likely. No DNA is shown, since the ends of the CDR3 on it are uncertain; the CDR3 is the one TCRdb lists. Here the CDR3 reads CASSSTGAY. The chain recombines TRBV7-8 with TRBJ1-4; TRBD1 is the table's D call, not checked against the DNA. The V gene's germline CDR1 is SGHVS and CDR2 FQNEAQ. Termini included, the CDR3 measures 9 amino acids.

The rearrangement links TRBV2 to TRBJ1-4, with D unclear. With 4 bases removed from V and 14 bases from J, the gap between germline ends came to 14 bases. The CDR3 loop spans 12 amino acids. Looked up from germline, CDR1 is SNHLY and CDR2 is FYNNEI. The CDR3 spells CASSVGELKLFF. CDR3 coding DNA: TGTGCCAGCAGTGTCGGGGAATTAAAGCTGTTTTTT.

The chain joins TRBV12-3 or TRBV12-4 to TRBJ2-6; D assignment may be TRBD1 or TRBD2 (6 bases each). With 3 bases removed from V and 2 bases from J, the gap between germline ends came to 14 bases. The CDR3 loop spans 17 amino acids. Written as DNA, the CDR3 is TGTGCCAGCAGTTTGCCACAGGGCGGGGCTGGGGCCAACGTCCTGACTTTC. It codes for CASSLPQGGAGANVLTF.

The table lists this clonotype with a few counts. The rearrangement joins TRBV6-1 to TRBJ1-4, with D perhaps matching TRBD1 (5 bases). The CDR3 loop spans 15 amino acids. The V gene lost 8 bases and the J gene lost 8 bases, with 21 bases spanning the gap. CDR1 and CDR2 from the germline V gene are MNHNS and SASEGT. Written as DNA, the CDR3 is TGTGCCAGCCACCCTGGGGGGTCTGAAGGGGAAAAACTGTTTTTT. Residues: CASHPGGSEGEKLFF.

In DNA form, the CDR3 reads TGTGCCAGCAGGACAGGGGGGAGGTCGAACTATGGCTACACCTTC. It translates to CASRTGGRSNYGYTF. This rearrangement joins TRBV2 to TRBJ1-2; 9 bases line up with TRBD1. V shed 6 bases, J shed 2 bases, and the junction held 7 bases outside the gene matches. The CDR3 covers 15 residues. Germline V CDR1 and CDR2: SNHLY, FYNNEI.

The rearrangement uses TRBV11-1 and TRBJ2-5, with D possibly matching TRBD1 (6 bases). The J call is doubtful: the DNA matches TRBJ2-1 better. Germline lookup yields CDR1 SGHAT and CDR2 FQDESV (reference sequence). This CDR3 is built from 13 residues. The DNA for the CDR3 is TGTGCCAGCAGGGGAACAGGGCGAGAGACCCAGTTCTTC. Amino acids: CASRGTGRETQFF.

This clonotype was seen many times. V and J are TRBV20-1 and TRBJ2-7; 7 nucleotides align to TRBD1. The V and J ends lost 5 bases and 2 bases, in that order; junction bases with no gene match: 6. CDR1 and CDR2 from the germline V gene are DFQATT and SNEGSKA (reference sequence). This CDR3 is 13 amino acids long. The CDR3 region has the DNA TGCAGTGCTTCTTCGGGACAGACCTACGAGCAGTACTTC. Protein sequence: CSASSGQTYEQYF.

The V and J genes are TRBV20-1 and TRBJ2-5; no definite D call. CDR1 is DFQATT and CDR2 is SNEGSKA in the germline V gene (reference sequence). The CDR3 totals 13 residues. Trimming pared 2 bases from V and 1 base from J, leaving 8 bases between. This CDR3 reads CSARIWVQETQYF. The CDR3 region has the DNA TGCAGTGCTAGAATCTGGGTCCAAGAGACCCAGTACTTC.

This rearrangement joins TRBV5-1 to TRBJ1-1; 9 nucleotides line up with TRBD1. Germline CDR1 reads SGHRS; CDR2 reads YFSETQ. The CDR3 length is 14 residues. V trimming: 4 bases; J trimming: 4 bases; junction bases outside the gene matches: 5. The DNA of the CDR3 is TGCGCCAGCAGCGGTACGACAGGGGGCACTGAAGCTTTCTTT. This translates into CASSGTTGGTEAFF.

This chain links TRBV19 with TRBJ2-5, with TRBD2 matching over 9 bases. The CDR3 is made up of 15 amino acids. Germline V CDR1 and CDR2: LNHDA, SQIVND (reference sequence). V trimming: 7 bases; J trimming: 2 bases; junction bases outside the gene matches: 8. The CDR3 region is CASTTGLAGQETQYF. CDR3 nucleotides: TGTGCCAGTACCACGGGACTAGCCGGACAAGAGACCCAGTACTTC.

This chain joins TRBV6-1 and TRBJ1-4, with 10 bases that match TRBD1. Germline CDR1 reads MNHNS; CDR2 reads SASEGT. The CDR3 loop spans 16 amino acids. With V trimmed by 6 bases and J by 6 bases, 10 bases remained unmatched. The CDR3 is CASRSPPGTGDEKLFF. DNA of the CDR3: TGTGCCAGCAGGTCACCCCCGGGGACAGGGGATGAAAAACTGTTTTTT.

The chain links TRBV2 to TRBJ1-5, with D unresolved. V lost 2 bases and J 3 bases, leaving 14 bases between the germline ends. The CDR3 totals 16 residues. Germline lookup yields CDR1 SNHLY and CDR2 FYNNEI. The CDR3 protein is CASSERHDQTNQPQHF. CDR3 sequence (DNA): TGTGCCAGCAGTGAAAGACATGATCAAACCAATCAGCCCCAGCATTTT.

The sample holds a few counts of this clonotype. The chain links TRBV5-4 to TRBJ1-6, with no clear D. CDR1 and CDR2 (germline): SGHNT, YYREEE (reference sequence). The length of the CDR3 is 13 residues. The ends were cut back, 2 bases at V and 10 bases at J, with 10 bases in the middle. This CDR3 reads CASSFGAPSPLHF. CDR3 DNA sequence: TGTGCCAGCAGCTTTGGTGCTCCGTCACCCCTCCACTTT.

The V call is TRBV20-1, the J call TRBJ1-2, with 12 bases identical to TRBD1. The junction had 7 bases not matched to a gene; V was cut back by 3 bases and J by 8 bases. The CDR3 is 14 residues long. The germline V gene has CDR1 DFQATT and CDR2 SNEGSKA (reference sequence). The CDR3 bases are TGCAGTGCTAGGAGGGGGACAGGGGGCGAAGGCTACACCTTC. Protein product: CSARRGTGGEGYTF.

CDR3 nucleotides: TGCGCCAGCAGCTTGGATATGCAAGAGACCCAGTACTTC. Translated: CASSLDMQETQYF. V and J are TRBV5-1 and TRBJ2-5, with D unresolved. V was trimmed by 0 bases and J by 2 bases, leaving 5 bases between them. CDR3 length equals 13 residues. Germline CDR1 is SGHRS and CDR2 is YFSETQ.

The rearrangement links TRBV9 to TRBJ1-2; D not certain. The germline CDR1 and CDR2 sequences are SGDLS and YYNGEE. This CDR3 contains 13 residues. The V end lost 4 bases, the J end lost 7 bases, and 14 bases lay between the germline ends. CDR3 loop: CASSPRDYAGYTF. CDR3 bases: TGTGCCAGCAGCCCCCGTGACTATGCTGGCTACACCTTC.

The J gene is TRBJ1-2, the V gene TRBV2; 10 bases are a match to TRBD1. Germline assignment: CDR1 SNHLY and CDR2 FYNNEI. Trimming at V came to 5 bases and at J to 4 bases, leaving 13 bases not matched to a gene. There are 17 residues in the CDR3. In DNA form, the CDR3 reads TGTGCCAGCAGTTCCCCCACCGGCAGGACAGGGGGCTATGGCTACACCTTC. This gives the protein CASSSPTGRTGGYGYTF.

Only one count was recorded for this clonotype. This chain joins TRBV2 and TRBJ2-5; 7 bases align to TRBD1. The J segment lost 12 bases and the V segment lost 11 bases, leaving 9 bases of the junction unmatched. Per germline, CDR1 SNHLY and CDR2 FYNNEI. This CDR3 is 10 amino acids long. In DNA, the CDR3 is TGTGCCGACCGGGACAGCTGGAAGTACTTC. The encoded protein is CADRDSWKYF.

This clonotype has only a few counts. V gene TRBV5-5 combines with J gene TRBJ2-5; 13 nucleotides line up with TRBD2. Germline V gene lookup returns CDR1 SGHKS and CDR2 YYEKEE (reference sequence). The CDR3 is made up of 17 amino acids. With V trimmed by 4 bases and J by 0 bases, 6 bases remained unmatched. DNA of the CDR3: TGTGCCAGCAGCCCAGGAACTAGCGGGAGGGACCAAGAGACCCAGTACTTC. Protein: CASSPGTSGRDQETQYF.

This clonotype was detected a few times. The chain employs TRBV29-1 and TRBJ2-5; 9 positions agree with TRBD2. Germline CDR1 SQVTM, CDR2 ANQGSEA. Unmatched junction bases numbered 1, after V lost 5 bases and J lost 3 bases. The CDR3 extends over 12 amino acids. CDR3 sequence reads: CSVLAGEETQYF. DNA of the CDR3: TGCAGCGTTTTAGCGGGAGAAGAGACCCAGTACTTC.

This clonotype was detected many times. This sequence joins TRBV5-1 and TRBJ1-6; D not resolved. Looked up from germline, CDR1 is SGHRS and CDR2 is YFSETQ. The CDR3 has 17 residues. Trimming cost V 4 bases and J 6 bases, with 20 bases left between them. The CDR3 spells CASSPAGGGLINSPLHF. CDR3 in DNA: TGCGCCAGCAGCCCAGCCGGCGGAGGGCTCATTAATTCACCCCTCCACTTT.